The TCR beta chain described here comes from a study of blood T cell repertoires in COVID-19. Trimming took 3 bases from V and 5 from J, leaving 20 bases between them. The CDR3 consists of 17 residues. Germline CDR1 reads KGHSH; CDR2 reads LQKENI. Repertoires were generated with immunoSEQ multiplex PCR, while TCRdb's copy carries only in-frame clones and drops some. This sample has about 180,000 clones, with roughly 89% found just once. The TCR comes from a woman in her thirties or forties with acute COVID-19. This sequence joins TRBV18 and TRBJ1-5; D might be TRBD1 (5 bases). The sequenced sample was PBMCs or T cells enriched from blood (not recorded which). The CDR3 DNA reads TGTGCCAGCTCACCGCCCGGGGCCGCGGGAGGCGATCAGCCCCAGCATTTT. Translating it yields CASSPPGAAGGDQPQHF.